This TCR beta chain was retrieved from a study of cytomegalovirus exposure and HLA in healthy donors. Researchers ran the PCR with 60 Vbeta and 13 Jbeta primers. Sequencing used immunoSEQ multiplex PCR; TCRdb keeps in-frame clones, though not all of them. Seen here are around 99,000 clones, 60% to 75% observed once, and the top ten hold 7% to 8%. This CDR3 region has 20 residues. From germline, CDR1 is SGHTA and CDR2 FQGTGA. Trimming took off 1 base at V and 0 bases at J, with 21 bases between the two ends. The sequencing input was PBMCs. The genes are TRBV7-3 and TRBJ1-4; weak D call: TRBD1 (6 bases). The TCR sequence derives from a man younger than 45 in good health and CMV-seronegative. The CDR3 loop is CASSLSSRGLRTATNEKLFF. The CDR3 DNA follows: TGTGCCAGCAGCTTAAGCTCCAGGGGCCTCCGTACAGCAACTAATGAAAAACTGTTTTTT.